This T cell receptor (beta chain) was retrieved from a study of T-cell reconstitution after alpha-beta-depleted transplantation in children (dated by TCRdb to about 2016). Study-level background: Using TCR repertoire profiling, the study quantitatively followed how T-cell immune reconstitution unfolded in children after TCRalphabeta/CD19-depleted allogeneic hematopoietic cell transplantation.

About this clonotype: The clone's antigen remains unknown. The input lacks base qualities; no much larger clone sits a single base away.

From the germline V gene, CDR1 is SGHRS and CDR2 is YFSETQ. Between the V and J ends, shortened by 4 bases and 2 bases respectively, the junction contains 17 bases. Reading from cysteine to phenylalanine, the CDR3 counts 16 amino acids. The entry retains the CDR3 DNA only, 48 bases that are in frame from base 1. Receptor libraries were prepared by PCR. Sequencer: Illumina HiSeq 2500. TCR library preparation used molecular barcoding, with unique molecular identifiers applied to normalize quantification of the TCRbeta repertoire. Clones were called with MiXCR by TCRdb after fastp trimmed the public reads at Q25, and only in-frame beta chains were retained. Duplicate CDR3 protein sequences are folded into a single record with the most common DNA and genes. The sample table shows about 370,000 distinct CDR3 sequences, and about a fifth are seen once. The biggest ten clones account for around 3.9% of the sample.

The chain is made from TRBV5-1 and TRBJ2-3; the D gene identity is not certain. The sequencing used PBMCs from the stem cell graft donor, collected from the stem cell graft. This TCR derives from a human donor who donated a stem cell graft to a child with acute myeloid leukemia. The bases read TGCGCCAGCAGCCCGGATGGCTATCAAGACACAGATACGCAGTATTTT. Translated, it gives CASSPDGYQDTDTQYF.